Listed below are T cell receptor beta chains from one sample, sequenced in a study of T cell responses to AZD1222 COVID-19 vaccine. Produced via immunoSEQ multiplex PCR; TCRdb's table is partial and in-frame only. The sample has more than 150,000 clones; nearly 95% are singletons. The sample was peripheral blood, taken 28 days after the second AZD1222 dose. These receptors were collected from an adult who received the AZD1222 COVID-19 vaccine. Each CDR3 is given with its conserved first and last residue. A D gene is named only where the DNA matches it firmly. Part of the rows lack a size; the others show once, few, many or a class for expanded clones.

J: TRBJ2-7; size: NA; V: TRBV15; D: TRBD1; CDR3: CATSKGTGGYEQYF; DNA: TGTGCCACCAGCAAAGGCACAGGGGGCTACGAGCAGTACTTC
J: TRBJ1-5; size: NA; V: TRBV24-1; D: NA; CDR3: CATSDLLEFTILSNQPQHF; DNA: TGTGCCACCAGTGATTTGCTCGAATTTACCATTCTTAGCAATCAGCCCCAGCATTTT
J: TRBJ2-2; size: NA; V: TRBV4-1; D: NA; CDR3: CASSVVRGNTGELFF; DNA: TGCGCCAGCAGCGTAGTTAGGGGGAACACCGGGGAGCTGTTTTTT
J: TRBJ1-1; size: NA; V: TRBV28; D: NA; CDR3: CASSFTGQNAEAFF; DNA: TGTGCCAGCAGTTTTACCGGACAGAACGCTGAAGCTTTCTTT
J: TRBJ1-2; size: NA; V: TRBV6-5; D: NA; CDR3: CASSYEGRDYTF; DNA: TGTGCCAGCAGTTACGAGGGCCGAGACTACACCTTC
J: TRBJ1-6; size: NA; V: TRBV5-4; D: TRBD1; CDR3: CASSLRGPGFSAPLHF; DNA: TGTGCCAGCAGCTTGAGGGGGCCCGGATTTAGCGCACCCCTCCACTTT
J: TRBJ2-7; size: NA; V: TRBV21-1; D: NA; CDR3: CASSKLAGPTSEQYF; DNA: TGTGCCAGCAGCAAATTGGCAGGGCCTACGAGCGAGCAGTACTTC
J: TRBJ2-7; size: NA; V: TRBV3-1/TRBV3-2; D: NA; CDR3: CASSPRQSGPREQYF; DNA: TGTGCCAGCAGCCCGCGACAGTCAGGCCCCCGCGAGCAGTACTTC
J: TRBJ2-2; size: NA; V: TRBV5-5; D: TRBD1; CDR3: CASSFGTGRPGELFF; DNA: TGTGCCAGCAGCTTCGGGACAGGAAGACCCGGGGAGCTGTTTTTT
J: TRBJ1-1; size: NA; V: TRBV5-1; D: NA; CDR3: CASSAVGSTEAFF; DNA: TGCGCCAGCAGCGCCGTCGGGAGCACTGAAGCTTTCTTT
J: TRBJ2-4; size: NA; V: TRBV18; D: NA; CDR3: CASSPSGARAKNIQYF; DNA: TGTGCCAGCTCACCGTCGGGGGCGCGAGCCAAAAACATTCAGTACTTC
J: TRBJ2-3; size: NA; V: TRBV13; D: NA; CDR3: CASSLTPEAPITDTQYF; DNA: TGTGCCAGCAGCTTAACCCCAGAAGCGCCGATCACAGATACGCAGTATTTT
J: TRBJ1-3; size: NA; V: TRBV19; D: TRBD1; CDR3: CASTTQQGNGNTIYF; DNA: TGTGCCAGTACCACTCAACAGGGGAACGGAAACACCATATATTTT
J: TRBJ2-7; size: NA; V: TRBV5-1; D: TRBD2; CDR3: CASSLGGGGFYEQYF; DNA: TGCGCCAGCAGCTTGGGTGGCGGGGGGTTCTACGAGCAGTACTTC
J: TRBJ1-5; size: NA; V: TRBV18; D: TRBD1; CDR3: CASAGQEREQPQHF; DNA: TGTGCCAGCGCGGGACAGGAGCGGGAGCAGCCCCAGCATTTT
J: TRBJ2-7; size: NA; V: TRBV6-5; D: NA; CDR3: CASSPEWTTTYEQYF; DNA: TGTGCCAGCAGTCCTGAGTGGACAACAACCTACGAGCAGTACTTC
J: TRBJ2-2; size: NA; V: TRBV4-3; D: NA; CDR3: CASSTPRGAGELFF; DNA: TGCGCCAGCAGCACTCCCAGGGGGGCCGGGGAGCTGTTTTTT
J: TRBJ1-4; size: NA; V: TRBV27; D: NA; CDR3: CASSLISQGKDEKLFF; DNA: TGTGCCAGCAGTTTGATCTCGCAGGGGAAGGATGAAAAACTGTTTTTT
J: TRBJ2-1; size: NA; V: TRBV7-9; D: TRBD2; CDR3: CASSTYSGSRWNEQFF; DNA: TGTGCCAGCAGCACGTATAGCGGGAGCCGTTGGAATGAGCAGTTCTTC
J: TRBJ1-1; size: NA; V: TRBV5-4; D: NA; CDR3: CASSPAAGINTEAFF; DNA: TGTGCCAGCAGTCCCGCGGCGGGGATCAACACTGAAGCTTTCTTT
J: TRBJ2-1; size: NA; V: TRBV29-1; D: NA; CDR3: CSVVRQGYNEQFF; DNA: TGCAGCGTTGTCCGCCAGGGGTACAATGAGCAGTTCTTC
J: TRBJ2-1; size: NA; V: TRBV9; D: TRBD1; CDR3: CASSATGAKANEQFF; DNA: TGTGCCAGCAGCGCGACAGGGGCGAAAGCTAATGAGCAGTTCTTC
J: TRBJ2-7; size: NA; V: TRBV30; D: TRBD1; CDR3: CAWSPRDRGTEQYF; DNA: TGTGCCTGGAGTCCCCGGGACAGGGGAACGGAGCAGTACTTC
J: TRBJ2-3; size: NA; V: TRBV3-1/TRBV3-2; D: TRBD2; CDR3: CASSQAAAGVRADTQYF; DNA: TGTGCCAGCAGCCAGGCGGCGGCGGGAGTTCGAGCAGATACGCAGTATTTT
J: TRBJ1-5; size: once; V: TRBV7-9; D: NA; CDR3: CASRSGGGGQPQHF; DNA: TGTGCCAGCAGGTCGGGCGGGGGAGGTCAGCCCCAGCATTTT
J: TRBJ2-7; size: NA; V: TRBV21-1; D: NA; CDR3: CASSIKSKQTGVGYEQYF; DNA: TGTGCCAGCAGCATTAAATCAAAACAAACAGGGGTGGGCTACGAGCAGTACTTC
J: TRBJ2-7; size: NA; V: TRBV19; D: TRBD2; CDR3: CASSMKGGSGYEQYF; DNA: TGTGCCAGTAGTATGAAGGGCGGGAGTGGGTACGAGCAGTACTTC
J: TRBJ2-3; size: NA; V: TRBV5-1; D: TRBD1; CDR3: CASRVNRGLRTDTQYF; DNA: TGCGCCAGCAGGGTGAACAGGGGGTTAAGGACAGATACGCAGTATTTT
J: TRBJ2-7; size: NA; V: TRBV2; D: TRBD1; CDR3: CASTRGTGDSDEQYF; DNA: TGTGCCAGCACCCGGGGGACAGGGGACTCCGACGAGCAGTACTTC
J: TRBJ1-2; size: NA; V: TRBV19; D: NA; CDR3: CASSPKTGKTNYGYTF; DNA: TGTGCCAGTAGTCCCAAGACAGGCAAAACTAACTATGGCTACACCTTC
J: TRBJ1-5; size: NA; V: TRBV6-5; D: TRBD1; CDR3: CASTSRTGGQPQHF; DNA: TGTGCCAGCACCTCAAGGACAGGGGGACAGCCCCAGCATTTT
J: TRBJ1-1; size: NA; V: TRBV5-4; D: TRBD1; CDR3: CASSLDRGTEAFF; DNA: TGTGCCAGCAGCTTGGACAGGGGAACTGAAGCTTTCTTT
J: TRBJ1-3; size: NA; V: TRBV11-2; D: TRBD1; CDR3: CASSPQGAGNTIYF; DNA: TGTGCCAGCAGCCCGCAGGGGGCGGGAAACACCATATATTTT
J: TRBJ1-4; size: NA; V: TRBV7-2; D: NA; CDR3: CASSLGGPNEKLFF; DNA: TGTGCCAGCAGCTTAGGGGGTCCTAATGAAAAACTGTTTTTT
J: TRBJ1-1; size: once; V: TRBV5-6; D: NA; CDR3: CASSLVANTEAFF; DNA: TGTGCCAGCAGCTTGGTAGCGAACACTGAAGCTTTCTTT
J: TRBJ2-3; size: NA; V: TRBV29-1; D: TRBD1; CDR3: CSDRGGRSTDTQYF; DNA: TGCAGCGACCGAGGGGGCCGAAGCACAGATACGCAGTATTTT
J: TRBJ2-7; size: NA; V: TRBV7-2; D: TRBD2; CDR3: CASSPLGAGGTYEQYF; DNA: TGTGCCAGCAGCCCCCTGGGGGCGGGAGGCACCTACGAGCAGTACTTC
J: TRBJ2-5; size: NA; V: TRBV7-2; D: NA; CDR3: CASSTQIQETQYF; DNA: TGTGCCAGCAGCACACAGATACAAGAGACCCAGTACTTC
J: TRBJ2-7; size: NA; V: TRBV11-2; D: TRBD1; CDR3: CASSSTGGEMYEQYF; DNA: TGTGCCAGCAGCTCTACAGGGGGAGAGATGTACGAGCAGTACTTC
J: TRBJ2-7; size: NA; V: TRBV29-1; D: TRBD1; CDR3: CSVRDSYEQYF; DNA: TGCAGCGTTCGGGACAGCTACGAGCAGTACTTC
J: TRBJ1-1; size: NA; V: TRBV7-6; D: TRBD1; CDR3: CASSLDLQGTHTEAFF; DNA: TGTGCCAGCAGCTTAGATCTACAGGGGACTCACACTGAAGCTTTCTTT
J: TRBJ2-1; size: NA; V: TRBV2; D: TRBD1; CDR3: CASMTGISYNEQFF; DNA: TGTGCCAGCATGACAGGGATTTCCTACAATGAGCAGTTCTTC
J: TRBJ1-6; size: NA; V: TRBV27; D: NA; CDR3: CASSLSEGKGTPLHF; DNA: TGTGCCAGCAGTTTATCGGAGGGGAAAGGGACACCCCTCCACTTT
J: TRBJ1-2; size: NA; V: TRBV12-5; D: NA; CDR3: CASGSGFSGYTF; DNA: TGTGCTAGTGGTTCGGGTTTTTCGGGCTACACCTTC
J: TRBJ2-5; size: NA; V: TRBV15; D: TRBD2; CDR3: CATSRDPRLAGGQETQYF; DNA: TGTGCCACCAGCAGAGATCCGAGACTAGCGGGAGGCCAAGAGACCCAGTACTTC
J: TRBJ1-2; size: NA; V: TRBV7-8; D: NA; CDR3: CASSLALAEDGYTF; DNA: TGTGCCAGCAGCTTAGCACTGGCTGAAGATGGCTACACCTTC